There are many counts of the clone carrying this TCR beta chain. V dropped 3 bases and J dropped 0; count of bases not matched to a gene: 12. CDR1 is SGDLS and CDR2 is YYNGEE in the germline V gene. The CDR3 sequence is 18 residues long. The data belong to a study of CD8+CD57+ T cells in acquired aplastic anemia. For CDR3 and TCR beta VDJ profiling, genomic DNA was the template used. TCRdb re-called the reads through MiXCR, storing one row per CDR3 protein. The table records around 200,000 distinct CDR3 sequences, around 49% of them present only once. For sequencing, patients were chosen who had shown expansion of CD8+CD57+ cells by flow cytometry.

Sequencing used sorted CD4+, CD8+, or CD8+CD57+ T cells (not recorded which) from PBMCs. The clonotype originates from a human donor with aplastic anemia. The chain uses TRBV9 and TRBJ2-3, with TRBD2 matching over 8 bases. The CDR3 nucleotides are TGTGCCAGCAGCGGTCGGGGGGGGGGCCTACTTAGCACAGATACGCAGTATTTT. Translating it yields CASSGRGGGLLSTDTQYF.